The 26 T cell receptor beta chains below were found in one sample sequenced in a study of shared clonotypes between healthy human individuals. Data came from immunoSEQ multiplex PCR; TCRdb stores just in-frame clones and leaves some out. The sample consists of 400,000 or so clones, approximately 97% of them appearing once. Sample: memory CD8+ T cells sorted from blood. Noted subset: CD45RO+ cells pooled with CCR7-negative TemRA cells. The receptors originated from a man aged 25 to 40 in good health.

The chain employs TRBV10-1 and TRBJ1-3; D not resolved. CDR3 length equals 12 residues. Germline V gives CDR1 WNHNN, CDR2 SYGVQD (reference sequence). Trimming shortened V by 3 bases and J by 2 bases, and 2 bases separated the two germline ends. CDR3 in amino acids: CASSDPGNTIYF. As DNA, the CDR3 is TGCGCCAGCAGTGATCCTGGAAACACCATATATTTT.

The chain joins TRBV19 to TRBJ2-7, with 9 positions matching TRBD2. Per germline, CDR1 LNHDA and CDR2 SQIVND (reference sequence). This CDR3 is 14 amino acids long. V shed 3 bases, J shed 5 bases, and the junction held 5 bases outside the gene matches. The DNA for the CDR3 is TGTGCCAGTAGTATGGTTGCGGGAGGGCACGAGCAGTACTTC. Amino acid sequence: CASSMVAGGHEQYF.

A word on this clone: The sample holds other DNA sequences that translate to the same CDR3. The gene calls are TRBV11-2 and TRBJ2-7; D ambiguous. The CDR3 loop spans 13 amino acids. The germline V and J ends were trimmed by 1 base and 2 bases, with 6 bases remaining between them. Looked up from germline, CDR1 is SGHAT and CDR2 is FQNNGV. The CDR3 DNA reads as TGTGCCAGCAGCTTAGGGACCCCCTACGAGCAGTACTTC. It translates to CASSLGTPYEQYF.

This chain connects TRBV28 to TRBJ2-3; 8 positions agree with TRBD2. Germline assignment: CDR1 MDHEN and CDR2 SYDVKM. The CDR3 totals 15 residues. The ends lost 2 bases at V and 1 base at J; junction bases unmatched: 2. The CDR3 region has the DNA TGTGCCAGCAGTTTAGGTAGCGGGGGCACAGATACGCAGTATTTT. Its protein is CASSLGSGGTDTQYF.

The V and J genes are TRBV7-8 and TRBJ1-4; 10 bases match TRBD1. This CDR3 has 16 amino acids. CDR1 SGHVS and CDR2 FQNEAQ come from the germline V gene. V trimming: 5 bases; J trimming: 7 bases; junction bases outside the gene matches: 10. In DNA form, the CDR3 reads TGTGCCAGCAGCGGATCGACAGGGGGCTGGGGTGAAAAACTGTTTTTT. Protein product: CASSGSTGGWGEKLFF.

The chain uses TRBV4-1 and TRBJ2-7; 8 nucleotides align to TRBD1. CDR1 is MGHRA and CDR2 is YSYEKL in the germline V gene. This CDR3 has 18 amino acids. V trimming: 1 base; J trimming: 5 bases; junction bases outside the gene matches: 16. The CDR3 sequence is CASSQGTGGSTYLDEQYF. CDR3 in DNA: TGCGCCAGCAGCCAAGGAACAGGGGGTTCGACCTACCTTGACGAGCAGTACTTC.

V and J are TRBV6-5 and TRBJ2-7; D gene unclear. This CDR3 spans 13 amino acids. Trimming left V 6 bases short and J 5 bases short, with 14 bases between. Germline CDR1 and CDR2: MNHEY and SVGAGI. The CDR3 DNA sequence: TGTGCCAGCAGCAACACCGACCGGGACGAGCAGTACTTC. This translates into CASSNTDRDEQYF.

The gene calls are TRBV28 and TRBJ1-4; 9 nucleotides agree with TRBD1. With V trimmed by 3 bases and J by 7 bases, 6 bases remained unmatched. Germline V lookup: CDR1 MDHEN, CDR2 SYDVKM. This CDR3 comprises 15 residues. The CDR3 loop is CASSFLQGATEKLFF. CDR3 nucleotides: TGTGCCAGCAGTTTTTTACAGGGGGCGACTGAAAAACTGTTTTTT.

The CDR3 DNA sequence: TGTGCCAGCCTCCTAGGGACTGGGCAGGAGACCCAGTACTTC. Translating gives CASLLGTGQETQYF. This chain connects TRBV2 to TRBJ2-5, with D possibly TRBD2 on 6 matching bases. The V gene's germline CDR1 is SNHLY and CDR2 FYNNEI. The CDR3 runs to 14 residues. Between the trimmed V and J ends, which lost 8 bases and 5 bases, there was a span of 18 bases.

On this clone itself: This sample includes further DNA sequences coding for the same CDR3. This chain joins TRBV29-1 and TRBJ2-2, with D unresolved. This CDR3 is 12 amino acids long. Trimming removed 7 bases at V and 1 base at J, with 7 bases between. In germline, CDR1 is SQVTM, CDR2 ANQGSEA. The CDR3 DNA follows: TGCAGCGGGACGGGGAACACCGGGGAGCTGTTTTTT. Protein: CSGTGNTGELFF.

This clone is a singleton in its sample. At the DNA level, this CDR3 is encoded by other sequences in the same sample as well. The V and J genes are TRBV6-1 and TRBJ2-7; D not resolved. Deletions cut 0 bases from V and 4 bases from J, with 1 base between. Germline V CDR1 and CDR2: MNHNS, SASEGT. The CDR3 is made up of 11 amino acids. The CDR3 coding sequence is TGTGCCAGCAGTGAAGCATACGAGCAGTACTTC. This gives the protein CASSEAYEQYF.

This chain connects TRBV10-2 to TRBJ2-3; D gene uncertain. Trimming removed 7 bases at V and 0 bases at J, with 8 bases between. The CDR3 has 13 amino acids. Germline V gene data show CDR1 as WSHSY and CDR2 as SAAADI. This CDR3 reads CASTKASTDTQYF. The CDR3 coding sequence is TGCGCCAGCACCAAAGCAAGCACAGATACGCAGTATTTT.

The genes are TRBV4-2 and TRBJ2-1; the match to TRBD2 covers 7 bases. Germline V gene sequence: CDR1 LGHNA, CDR2 YNFKEQ. The CDR3 is 15 residues long. The J segment lost 3 bases and the V segment lost 1 base, leaving 3 bases of the junction unmatched. The CDR3 coding sequence is TGTGCCAGCAGCCAAGCCCTAGCGGTCTACAATGAGCAGTTCTTC. Translated: CASSQALAVYNEQFF.

V gene TRBV11-2 combines with J gene TRBJ2-7, with TRBD2 as a possible D gene (5 bases). This CDR3 region has 12 residues. CDR1 is SGHAT, CDR2 FQNNGV, per germline. The V and J ends lost 6 bases and 6 bases respectively, with 12 bases between them. CDR3: CASRSLAAEQYF. DNA of the CDR3: TGTGCCAGCAGATCTCTAGCAGCCGAGCAGTACTTC.

The count of this clone is one. The V call is TRBV29-1, the J call TRBJ2-1; no definite D call. The CDR3 is 15 amino acids. Germline V gene data show CDR1 as SQVTM and CDR2 as ANQGSEA. With 0 bases removed from V and 3 bases from J, the gap between germline ends came to 12 bases. The CDR3 DNA reads TGCAGCGTTGAAGATCAGGAGATCCACTACAATGAGCAGTTCTTC. Its translation is CSVEDQEIHYNEQFF.

This sequence joins TRBV2 and TRBJ1-2, with TRBD1 matching over 7 bases. V was clipped by 8 bases and J by 2 bases; unmatched bases: 2. Germline CDR1 and CDR2: SNHLY and FYNNEI. This CDR3 is built from 12 residues. CDR3 nucleotide sequence: TGTGCCAGCGGACAGGTAAACTATGGCTACACCTTC. Its protein product is CASGQVNYGYTF.

The rearrangement uses TRBV6-5 and TRBJ1-5; 7 bases are shared with TRBD1. The J segment lost 6 bases and the V segment lost 6 bases, leaving 5 bases of the junction unmatched. Looked up from germline, CDR1 is MNHEY and CDR2 is SVGAGI. The CDR3 consists of 13 residues. The CDR3 is CASSPTGSQPQHF. The CDR3 nucleotides read TGTGCCAGCAGCCCGACAGGGAGTCAGCCCCAGCATTTT.

This clone occurred once. This is likely a read error, given that the CDR3 carries no conserved phenylalanine or tryptophan at its end. No DNA is shown, since the ends of the CDR3 on it are uncertain; the CDR3 is the one TCRdb lists. The J gene is TRBJ2-3, the V gene TRBV4-2. The CDR3 sequence runs 14 residues, both termini included. Germline loops: CDR1 LGHNA, CDR2 YNFKEQ. CDR3: CASSQDSVKTDRDV.

This sequence joins TRBV11-1 and TRBJ2-1, with no clear D. CDR1 is SGHAT and CDR2 is FQDESV in the germline V gene (reference sequence). V was trimmed by 2 bases and J by 5 bases, leaving 7 bases between them. The CDR3 runs 13 residues. The CDR3 reads CASSLMVNNEQFF. For the CDR3, the DNA is TGTGCCAGCAGCTTAATGGTTAACAATGAGCAGTTCTTC.

The chain employs TRBV29-1 and TRBJ2-7, with 9 nucleotides matching TRBD1. This CDR3 spans 14 amino acids. The trim removed 3 bases at V and 6 bases at J, leaving 9 bases unmatched. CDR1 is SQVTM, CDR2 ANQGSEA, per germline. The CDR3 spells CSVENPGTGFEQYF. CDR3 in DNA: TGCAGCGTTGAGAACCCCGGGACAGGGTTCGAGCAGTACTTC.

The gene calls are TRBV5-1 and TRBJ2-7; 11 positions match TRBD2. Germline values: CDR1 SGHRS, CDR2 YFSETQ. With 4 bases clipped from V and 6 bases from J, the junction kept 3 bases outside the gene matches. This CDR3 contains 13 residues. The CDR3 coding sequence is TGCGCCAGCAGCATACTAGCGGGAGCCGAGCAGTACTTC. This gives the protein CASSILAGAEQYF.

V gene TRBV12-2 combines with J gene TRBJ2-4. TRBV12-2 is described as a pseudogene. There are 20 residues in the CDR3. CDR3 protein: CASRALSGGTVSVGQNIQYF. The DNA for the CDR3 is TGTGCAAGTCGCGCTCTTTCCGGGGGGACAGTCAGCGTTGGCCAAAACATTCAGTACTTC.

The J gene is TRBJ2-4, the V gene TRBV28; D is undetermined. Trimming removed 3 bases from V and 1 base from J, with 22 bases in between. Germline V lookup: CDR1 MDHEN, CDR2 SYDVKM. The CDR3 totals 19 residues. CDR3 residues: CASSFSPNSNPPAKNIQYF. Here the CDR3 DNA reads TGTGCCAGCAGTTTTTCACCCAATTCGAACCCCCCGGCCAAAAACATTCAGTACTTC.

V gene TRBV28 combines with J gene TRBJ2-1; D might be TRBD1 (5 bases). The CDR3 is made up of 13 amino acids. V lost 2 bases to trimming and J lost 7 bases, with 9 bases between them. In germline, CDR1 is MDHEN, CDR2 SYDVKM. The CDR3 DNA is TGTGCCAGCAGTTTACAGGGTAGAAATGAGCAGTTCTTC. It is translated as CASSLQGRNEQFF.

The J gene is TRBJ2-2, the V gene TRBV21-1. TRBV21-1 has pseudogene status. This CDR3 region has 16 residues. CDR3 region: CASSNAGAANTGELFF. The CDR3 nucleotides read TGTGCCAGCAGCAACGCCGGGGCGGCGAACACCGGGGAGCTGTTTTTT.

This clone was recorded once. V and J are TRBV4-2 and TRBJ1-1, with D perhaps TRBD1 (5 bases). The V gene lost 1 base and the J gene lost 4 bases, with 7 bases spanning the gap. Looked up from germline, CDR1 is LGHNA and CDR2 is YNFKEQ. The CDR3 consists of 13 residues. Here the CDR3 DNA reads TGTGCCAGCAGCCAAGTAAGGGGCACTGAAGCTTTCTTT. It encodes CASSQVRGTEAFF.